These 10 T cell receptor beta chains came from one sample sequenced in a study of brain T cells in children with intractable seizures. Time point of the sample: blood from clinic visit 5 months post-surgery; TSC patient then seizure free. Sequencing was performed with immunoSEQ multiplex PCR; in TCRdb, only in-frame clones are kept and a portion is missing. The sample lists approximately 330,000 clones; approximately 93% were seen once. Sequencing used peripheral blood, obtained 4 to 6 months after surgery. These receptors all stem from a boy under two years old with tuberous sclerosis and intractable seizures.

The gene calls are TRBV12-3 or TRBV12-4 and TRBJ1-5, with D uncertain. The CDR3 spans 13 residues. Trimming removed 8 bases from V and 3 bases from J, with 11 bases in between. In DNA form, the CDR3 reads TGTGCCAGCTCTGGGCAGCCCAATCAGCCCCAGCATTTT. This encodes CASSGQPNQPQHF.

The genes are TRBV19 and TRBJ1-6; D is uncertain. The germline V gene has CDR1 LNHDA and CDR2 SQIVND (reference sequence). V gave up 5 bases and J gave up 8 bases, with 10 bases separating them. This CDR3 has 13 residues. CDR3 bases: TGTGCCAGTAGTGCATCCTGGGATTCACCCCTCCACTTT. Its translation: CASSASWDSPLHF. The variable domain in full, with the rest retrieved from reference TRBV19 and TRBJ1-6, is DGGITQSPKYLFRKEGQNVTLSCEQNLNHDAMYWYRQDPGQGLRLIYYSQIVNDFQKGDIAEGYSVSREKKESFPLTVTSAQKNPTAFYLCASSASWDSPLHFGNGTRLTVT.

The V call is TRBV19, the J call TRBJ2-3; TRBD2 matches at 7 bases. The CDR3 totals 15 residues. Germline CDR1 LNHDA, CDR2 SQIVND (reference sequence). With 5 bases clipped from V and 2 bases from J, the junction kept 7 bases outside the gene matches. CDR3 protein: CASSEGTTYTDTQYF. DNA for the CDR3: TGTGCCAGTAGTGAGGGGACTACTTACACAGATACGCAGTATTTT.

The chain carries TRBV7-9 and TRBJ2-7, with 7 bases lining up with TRBD2. Germline V gene data show CDR1 as SEHNR and CDR2 as FQNEAQ (reference sequence). Trimming took 5 bases from V and 3 from J; bases not matched to a gene: 7. CDR3 length equals 14 residues. The CDR3 is CASSPRDYHYEQYF. CDR3 DNA sequence: TGTGCCAGCAGCCCCCGGGACTACCACTACGAGCAGTACTTC.

This chain connects TRBV27 to TRBJ2-3, with a weak D call TRBD1 (6 bases). This CDR3 is 16 amino acids long. V was shortened by 6 bases and J by 10 bases, with 26 bases between the two germline ends. Germline loops: CDR1 MNHEY, CDR2 SMNVEV (reference sequence). CDR3 region: CASSPQGFPPAQSQYF. The CDR3 DNA is TGTGCCAGCAGCCCGCAGGGGTTCCCCCCGGCTCAGTCGCAGTATTTT.

The V call is TRBV13, the J call TRBJ1-1, with no clear D. Per germline, CDR1 PRHDT and CDR2 FYEKMQ (reference sequence). The CDR3 is 13 residues long. V was pared by 4 bases and J by 6 bases, with 12 bases between. As DNA, the CDR3 is TGTGCCAGCAGCTCCCACCGGTCGGCTGAAGCTTTCTTT. Translated: CASSSHRSAEAFF.

The CDR3 DNA reads TGCGCCAGCAGCCAAGAAAAGACTAGCGGGGATAGAAACATTCAGTACTTC. This codes for CASSQEKTSGDRNIQYF. The rearrangement joins TRBV4-1 to TRBJ2-4, with TRBD2 matching 11 bases. This CDR3 has 17 residues. Germline lookup yields CDR1 MGHRA and CDR2 YSYEKL. Trimming cost V 0 bases and J 6 bases; bases outside gene matches: 7.

This rearrangement joins TRBV28 to TRBJ1-4, with D possibly TRBD1 on 5 matching bases. Germline lookup yields CDR1 MDHEN and CDR2 SYDVKM. There are 16 residues in the CDR3. V shed 6 bases and J shed 1 base, with 15 bases lying between them. The CDR3 reads CASSSHRGRTNEKLFF. In DNA, the CDR3 is TGTGCCAGCAGCTCCCATCGGGGGAGAACTAATGAAAAACTGTTTTTT.

A single count supports this clone. The chain couples TRBV7-2 to TRBJ1-5; no reliable D call. CDR1 is SGHTA, CDR2 FQGNSA, per germline. The CDR3 extends over 14 amino acids. V was clipped by 7 bases and J by 3 bases, with 13 bases between them. The CDR3 region is CASTRPGNNQPQHF. In DNA, the CDR3 is TGTGCCAGCACGCGACCAGGCAACAATCAGCCCCAGCATTTT.

This clone was counted once. This chain's CDR3 is CASSERDRNQPQHF. The CDR3 bases are TGTGCCAGCAGTGAACGGGACAGGAATCAGCCCCAGCATTTT. The rearrangement uses TRBV6-1 and TRBJ1-5; 8 nucleotides agree with TRBD1. This CDR3 has 14 residues. Germline lookup yields CDR1 MNHNS and CDR2 SASEGT. V lost 2 bases and J lost 4; bases outside the gene matches: 1.